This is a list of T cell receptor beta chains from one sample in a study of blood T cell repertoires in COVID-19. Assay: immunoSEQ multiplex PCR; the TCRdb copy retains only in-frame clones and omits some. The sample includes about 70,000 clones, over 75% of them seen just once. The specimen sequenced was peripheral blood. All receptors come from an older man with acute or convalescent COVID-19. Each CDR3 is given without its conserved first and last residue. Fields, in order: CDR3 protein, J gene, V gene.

CDR3 protein: ASTWGGGYEKLF
J gene: TRBJ1-4
V gene: TRBV7-2

CDR3 protein: ASSKGSSGGTGELF
J gene: TRBJ2-2
V gene: TRBV4-2

CDR3 protein: SVAGAFGQPQH
J gene: TRBJ1-5
V gene: TRBV29-1

CDR3 protein: ASSFTGTSNEQY
J gene: TRBJ2-7
V gene: TRBV5-1

CDR3 protein: ASSLGLASSGELF
J gene: TRBJ2-2
V gene: TRBV28

CDR3 protein: ASSQEGAGNTEAF
J gene: TRBJ1-1
V gene: TRBV3-1/TRBV3-2

CDR3 protein: ASSRDRGMTEAF
J gene: TRBJ1-1
V gene: TRBV10-2

CDR3 protein: ASMSPGASGYT
J gene: TRBJ1-2
V gene: TRBV6-5

CDR3 protein: ASTQAPAGYYGYT
J gene: TRBJ1-2
V gene: TRBV2

CDR3 protein: ASSTRQGKNIQY
J gene: TRBJ2-4
V gene: TRBV6-5

CDR3 protein: ASSYSTSGRAGEQF
J gene: TRBJ2-1
V gene: TRBV6-5

CDR3 protein: ASSFSGANTEAF
J gene: TRBJ1-1
V gene: TRBV7-6

CDR3 protein: ASSLDRGQETQY
J gene: TRBJ2-5
V gene: TRBV7-9

CDR3 protein: ASTNPDSHGGYT
J gene: TRBJ1-2
V gene: TRBV19

CDR3 protein: ASSFRTSGGYNEQF
J gene: TRBJ2-1
V gene: TRBV9

CDR3 protein: ASSLRAGGPYEQY
J gene: TRBJ2-7
V gene: TRBV7-2

CDR3 protein: AWSVSFGSYEQY
J gene: TRBJ2-7
V gene: TRBV30

CDR3 protein: ASSLGHVGRDYGYT
J gene: TRBJ1-2
V gene: TRBV5-5

CDR3 protein: ASREDRIYGYT
J gene: TRBJ1-2
V gene: TRBV2

CDR3 protein: ASSYRRDRIMRKLF
J gene: TRBJ1-4
V gene: TRBV6-6

CDR3 protein: SVGTSGLYSEQF
J gene: TRBJ2-1
V gene: TRBV29-1

CDR3 protein: ASSRNSVGYT
J gene: TRBJ1-2
V gene: TRBV7-9

CDR3 protein: AHGRQGRMNTEAF
J gene: TRBJ1-1
V gene: TRBV30

CDR3 protein: ASSPRGDPPNYGYT
J gene: TRBJ1-2
V gene: TRBV14

CDR3 protein: ASRDWRGRGDTQY
J gene: TRBJ2-3
V gene: TRBV6-5

CDR3 protein: ASSPISLFSPLH
J gene: TRBJ1-6
V gene: TRBV28

CDR3 protein: SVDTGAGRQY
J gene: TRBJ2-7
V gene: TRBV29-1

CDR3 protein: ASSLAPGHGLAGTQY
J gene: TRBJ2-3
V gene: TRBV5-5

CDR3 protein: ASSSQGSRGYT
J gene: TRBJ1-2
V gene: TRBV6-5

CDR3 protein: ATRLGGTDTQY
J gene: TRBJ2-3
V gene: TRBV10-3

CDR3 protein: ASRGLYNEQF
J gene: TRBJ2-1
V gene: TRBV11-3

CDR3 protein: ASSLRQGYLEETQY
J gene: TRBJ2-5
V gene: TRBV9

CDR3 protein: SVATSGTRDNIQY
J gene: TRBJ2-4
V gene: TRBV29-1

CDR3 protein: ASSIPGRGQPQH
J gene: TRBJ1-5
V gene: TRBV11-2

CDR3 protein: ASSPQGARNSPLH
J gene: TRBJ1-6
V gene: TRBV7-9

CDR3 protein: AISESRDRVHGYT
J gene: TRBJ1-2
V gene: TRBV10-3

CDR3 protein: ASSPLGDSGLYEQY
J gene: TRBJ2-7
V gene: TRBV9

CDR3 protein: ASSKAGGQGPHEQY
J gene: TRBJ2-7
V gene: TRBV21-1

CDR3 protein: ASSSPGQGIYEQY
J gene: TRBJ2-7
V gene: TRBV7-9

CDR3 protein: ASSLSGTSGWYEQY
J gene: TRBJ2-7
V gene: TRBV27

CDR3 protein: ASSSGDTEAF
J gene: TRBJ1-1
V gene: TRBV5-4